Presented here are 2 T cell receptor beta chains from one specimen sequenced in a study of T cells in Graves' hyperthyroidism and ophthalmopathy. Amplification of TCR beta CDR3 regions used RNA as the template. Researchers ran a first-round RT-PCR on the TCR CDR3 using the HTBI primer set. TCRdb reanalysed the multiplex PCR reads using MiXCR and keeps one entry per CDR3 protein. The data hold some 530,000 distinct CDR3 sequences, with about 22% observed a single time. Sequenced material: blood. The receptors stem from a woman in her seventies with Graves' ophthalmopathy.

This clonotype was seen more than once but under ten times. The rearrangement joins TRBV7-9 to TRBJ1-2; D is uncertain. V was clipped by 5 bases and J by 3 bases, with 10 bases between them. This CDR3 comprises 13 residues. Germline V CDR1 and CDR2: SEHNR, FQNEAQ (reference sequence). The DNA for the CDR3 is TGTGCCAGCAGCGTGGCCGGATACTATGGCTACACCTTC. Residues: CASSVAGYYGYTF.

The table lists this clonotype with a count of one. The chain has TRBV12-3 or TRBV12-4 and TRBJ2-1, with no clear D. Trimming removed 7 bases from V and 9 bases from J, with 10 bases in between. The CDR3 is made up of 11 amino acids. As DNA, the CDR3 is TGTGCCAGCACCTCCTACGGTGAGCAGTTCTTC. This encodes CASTSYGEQFF.